This passage covers 24 T cell receptor beta chains from one sample sequenced in a study of Tregs in tolerant kidney transplant recipients. Assay: immunoSEQ multiplex PCR; the TCRdb copy retains only in-frame clones and omits some. The sample yields about 240,000 clones, approximately 83% seen once. The sample consisted of CD4+ T cells from blood. The receptors shown here come from a human donor in good health.

This clone showed up just once. This sequence joins TRBV11-3 and TRBJ2-2; no clear D. V was clipped by 7 bases and J by 5 bases, with 5 bases between them. The CDR3 consists of 11 residues. Germline V gives CDR1 SGHNT, CDR2 YENEEA. CDR3 residues: CASTGTGELFF. The CDR3 region has the DNA TGTGCCAGCACCGGAACCGGGGAGCTGTTTTTT.

The J gene is TRBJ1-6, the V gene TRBV27; D uncertain. CDR1 is MNHEY, CDR2 SMNVEV, per germline (reference sequence). The CDR3 is 15 amino acids. The V and J ends lost 2 bases and 9 bases respectively, with 14 bases between them. CDR3: CASSLLGSSFSPLHF. The CDR3 nucleotides are TGTGCCAGCAGTTTACTGGGGAGTTCTTTTTCACCCCTCCACTTT.

The genes are TRBV10-3 and TRBJ2-6; D gene unclear. Trimming pared 7 bases from V and 2 bases from J, leaving 6 bases between. Germline CDR1 is ENHRY and CDR2 is SYGVKD. There are 13 residues in the CDR3. Here the CDR3 reads CAITEPGANVLTF. CDR3 nucleotide sequence: TGTGCCATCACGGAGCCTGGGGCCAACGTCCTGACTTTC.

This clone was counted between two and nine times. The chain combines TRBV9 with TRBJ2-5; 8 bases fit TRBD2. This CDR3 is 16 amino acids long. V lost 0 bases, J lost 5 bases, and 9 bases stayed unmatched. The germline gives CDR1 SGDLS, CDR2 YYNGEE. The CDR3 protein is CASSVEERGHGETQYF. CDR3 coding DNA: TGTGCCAGCAGCGTAGAGGAGCGGGGGCACGGGGAGACCCAGTACTTC.

This rearrangement joins TRBV19 to TRBJ1-5; D uncertain. Trimming cost V 3 bases and J 4 bases, with 10 bases left between them. CDR1 is LNHDA and CDR2 is SQIVND in the germline V gene (reference sequence). The length of the CDR3 is 14 residues. The CDR3, as DNA: TGTGCCAGTAGTATCTCAAAGGCTAATCAGCCCCAGCATTTT. It codes for CASSISKANQPQHF. Full variable domain (missing parts from reference TRBV19 and TRBJ1-5): DGGITQSPKYLFRKEGQNVTLSCEQNLNHDAMYWYRQDPGQGLRLIYYSQIVNDFQKGDIAEGYSVSREKKESFPLTVTSAQKNPTAFYLCASSISKANQPQHFGDGTRLSIL.

This clone has a handful of counts. The genes are TRBV11-3 and TRBJ2-5; D may match TRBD1 or TRBD2 (5 bases each). This CDR3 has 15 residues. V dropped 1 base and J dropped 4 bases, with 13 bases sitting between them. Germline V lookup: CDR1 SGHNT, CDR2 YENEEA. As DNA, the CDR3 is TGTGCCAGCAGCTTAGGAGCAGGGAGTAGAGAGACCCAGTACTTC. It is translated as CASSLGAGSRETQYF. Full variable domain (missing parts from reference TRBV11-3 and TRBJ2-5): EAGVVQSPRYKIIEKKQPVAFWCNPISGHNTLYWYLQNLGQGPELLIRYENEEAVDDSQLPKDRFSAERLKGVDSTLKIQPAELGDSAVYLCASSLGAGSRETQYFGPGTRLLVL.

This clone has only a few counts. The chain joins TRBV11-1 to TRBJ1-1; 7 nucleotides match TRBD1. Per germline, CDR1 SGHAT and CDR2 FQDESV (reference sequence). This CDR3 is built from 15 residues. Trimming at V came to 3 bases and at J to 2 bases, leaving 6 bases not matched to a gene. The CDR3 DNA reads TGTGCCAGCAGCTTTGTTAGGGACAGTAACACTGAAGCTTTCTTT. As protein: CASSFVRDSNTEAFF.

This clone has only a few counts. The rearrangement links TRBV5-1 to TRBJ2-1; the match to TRBD2 covers 13 bases. The J segment lost 5 bases and the V segment lost 4 bases, leaving 3 bases of the junction unmatched. The CDR3 totals 15 residues. Germline-derived CDR1 and CDR2 are SGHRS and YFSETQ. CDR3 nucleotide sequence: TGCGCCAGCAGCCCCGGACTAGCGGGAGACAATGAGCAGTTCTTC. This gives the protein CASSPGLAGDNEQFF.

The rearrangement uses TRBV5-5 and TRBJ2-7, with 13 bases that match TRBD2. The junction had 5 bases not matched to a gene; V was cut back by 1 base and J by 1 base. The CDR3 runs to 17 residues. Looked up from germline, CDR1 is SGHKS and CDR2 is YYEKEE (reference sequence). The CDR3 sequence: CASSLLGTSGNSYEQYF. DNA for the CDR3: TGTGCCAGCAGCTTGTTGGGGACTAGCGGGAATTCCTACGAGCAGTACTTC.

This sequence joins TRBV6-6 and TRBJ2-1; the D gene is possibly TRBD2 (6 bases). Germline CDR1 and CDR2: MNHNY and SVGAGI (reference sequence). This CDR3 region has 16 residues. The V gene lost 6 bases and the J gene lost 3 bases, with 18 bases spanning the gap. The CDR3 sequence is CASSRSGTANYNEQFF. The DNA of the CDR3 is TGTGCCAGCAGCCGCTCCGGGACTGCGAACTACAATGAGCAGTTCTTC.

This clone was found once. The chain combines TRBV6-6 with TRBJ2-7, with D unclear. CDR1 MNHNY and CDR2 SVGAGI come from the germline V gene (reference sequence). The CDR3 consists of 14 residues. V was clipped by 2 bases and J by 5 bases, with 13 bases between them. CDR3 amino acids: CASSYLPAQNEQYF. The DNA of the CDR3 is TGTGCCAGCAGTTACCTCCCAGCCCAGAACGAGCAGTACTTC.

This clone occurred a few times. The V gene is TRBV21-1, the J gene TRBJ1-4. TRBV21-1 is tagged as a pseudogene. This CDR3 spans 12 amino acids. In nucleotides, the CDR3 is TGTGCCAGCAGCAAAGACGACGGAAAACTGTTTTTT. It translates to CASSKDDGKLFF.

The chain recombines TRBV11-1 with TRBJ1-6; perhaps TRBD1 as D (5 bases). Trimming took off 5 bases at V and 10 bases at J, with 21 bases between the two ends. This CDR3 contains 16 residues. Germline V gene sequence: CDR1 SGHAT, CDR2 FQDESV (reference sequence). CDR3 nucleotides: TGTGCCAGCAGCCGCCGGAGGGCGGGGGACGGGTCACCCCTCCACTTT. As protein: CASSRRRAGDGSPLHF.

The sample holds a few counts of this clone. The V call is TRBV15, the J call TRBJ1-2; weak D call: TRBD1 (5 bases). CDR3 size: 13 residues. The V end lost 2 bases, the J end lost 4 bases, and 8 bases lay between the germline ends. Germline V gene data show CDR1 as LNHNV and CDR2 as YYDKDF (reference sequence). The chain's CDR3 is CATSRSGTYGYTF. The CDR3 bases are TGTGCCACCAGCAGATCCGGGACCTATGGCTACACCTTC.

The chain couples TRBV7-2 to TRBJ2-5; TRBD2 matches at 11 bases. CDR3 size: 14 residues. The V gene end was trimmed by 3 bases and the J gene end by 7 bases; junction bases not matched to a gene: 4. Germline loops: CDR1 SGHTA, CDR2 FQGNSA. The CDR3 is CASSLGTSGGTQYF. The CDR3 DNA reads as TGTGCCAGCAGCTTGGGGACTAGCGGAGGGACCCAGTACTTC.

This clone has a handful of counts. The chain recombines TRBV5-1 with TRBJ1-1; D gene ambiguous. The CDR3 is made up of 12 amino acids. Trimming took off 0 bases at V and 7 bases at J, with 7 bases between the two ends. The germline V gene has CDR1 SGHRS and CDR2 YFSETQ. CDR3 amino acids: CASSLDWGEAFF. The CDR3 nucleotides read TGCGCCAGCAGCTTGGACTGGGGTGAAGCTTTCTTT.

This clone has only a few counts. The chain couples TRBV2 to TRBJ2-7; no clear D gene. Trimming took off 6 bases at V and 8 bases at J, with 17 bases between the two ends. CDR3 length: 13 amino acids. Germline CDR1 is SNHLY and CDR2 is FYNNEI. The CDR3 coding sequence is TGTGCCAGCAGCGTTTTTGTTCCGGCGCAGCAGTACTTC. Translating gives CASSVFVPAQQYF. Drawing the rest from reference TRBV2 and TRBJ2-7, the complete variable domain is EPEVTQTPSHQVTQMGQEVILRCVPISNHLYFYWYRQILGQKVEFLVSFYNNEISEKSEIFDDQFSVERPDGSNFTLKIRSTKLEDSAMYFCASSVFVPAQQYFGPGTRLTVT.

The rearrangement uses TRBV5-1 and TRBJ2-3, with a weak D call TRBD1 (5 bases). Trimming shortened V by 6 bases and J by 3 bases, and 14 bases separated the two germline ends. Per germline, CDR1 SGHRS and CDR2 YFSETQ. CDR3 length: 14 amino acids. CDR3 protein: CASNQGRWTDTQYF. The CDR3 nucleotides are TGCGCCAGCAACCAGGGTAGGTGGACAGATACGCAGTATTTT.

The genes are TRBV5-1 and TRBJ2-1; 8 nucleotides match TRBD2. Germline V lookup: CDR1 SGHRS, CDR2 YFSETQ. Trimming removed 3 bases from V and 4 bases from J; junction bases left unmatched: 6. The CDR3 has 15 amino acids. The CDR3 region has the DNA TGCGCCAGCAGCTCTACCTCGGGGGGGTACAATGAGCAGTTCTTC. Protein: CASSSTSGGYNEQFF.

The chain uses TRBV7-8 and TRBJ2-1, with 13 bases that match TRBD2. The CDR3 sequence is 16 residues long. V trimming: 4 bases; J trimming: 8 bases; junction bases outside the gene matches: 8. The germline V gene has CDR1 SGHVS and CDR2 FQNEAQ. CDR3 sequence reads: CASSSGTSGTGYEQFF. CDR3 bases: TGTGCCAGCAGCTCAGGGACTAGCGGGACCGGGTATGAGCAGTTCTTC. The full variable domain, in which reference TRBV7-8 and TRBJ2-1 provide the parts outside the CDR3, is GAGVSQSPRYKVAKRGQDVALRCDPISGHVSLFWYQQALGQGPEFLTYFQNEAQLDKSGLPSDRFFAERPEGSVSTLKIQRTQQEDSAVYLCASSSGTSGTGYEQFFGPGTRLTVL.

The chain has TRBV10-1 and TRBJ2-3, with 8 nucleotides matching TRBD2. The CDR3 runs to 16 residues. Per germline, CDR1 WNHNN and CDR2 SYGVQD (reference sequence). V trimming: 3 bases; J trimming: 0 bases; junction bases outside the gene matches: 5. This chain's CDR3 is CASSDWGLGSTDTQYF. CDR3 DNA: TGCGCCAGCAGTGATTGGGGACTAGGGAGCACAGATACGCAGTATTTT.

The sample holds a few counts of this clone. This chain joins TRBV6-1 and TRBJ2-7, with D possibly TRBD1 on 6 matching bases. This CDR3 spans 14 amino acids. V lost 0 bases, J lost 6 bases, and 12 bases lay in between. Germline V gene sequence: CDR1 MNHNS, CDR2 SASEGT. CDR3 amino acids: CASSEARQGSEQYF. CDR3 sequence (DNA): TGTGCCAGCAGTGAAGCGCGGCAGGGGAGCGAGCAGTACTTC.

V usage is TRBV5-1 and J usage is TRBJ2-7, with 9 positions matching TRBD2. V trimming: 0 bases; J trimming: 3 bases; junction bases outside the gene matches: 4. This CDR3 has 15 amino acids. Germline CDR1 SGHRS, CDR2 YFSETQ. This CDR3 is CASSLARGRGYEQYF. CDR3 sequence (DNA): TGCGCCAGCAGCTTGGCTCGCGGGAGGGGCTACGAGCAGTACTTC.

This chain joins TRBV6-6 and TRBJ1-1; D not resolved. The CDR3 is 13 residues long. Germline V gives CDR1 MNHNY, CDR2 SVGAGI (reference sequence). The ends were cut back, 0 bases at V and 8 bases at J, with 10 bases in the middle. The CDR3 loop reads CASSYSAGMEAFF. DNA for the CDR3: TGTGCCAGCAGTTACTCGGCGGGGATGGAAGCTTTCTTT.